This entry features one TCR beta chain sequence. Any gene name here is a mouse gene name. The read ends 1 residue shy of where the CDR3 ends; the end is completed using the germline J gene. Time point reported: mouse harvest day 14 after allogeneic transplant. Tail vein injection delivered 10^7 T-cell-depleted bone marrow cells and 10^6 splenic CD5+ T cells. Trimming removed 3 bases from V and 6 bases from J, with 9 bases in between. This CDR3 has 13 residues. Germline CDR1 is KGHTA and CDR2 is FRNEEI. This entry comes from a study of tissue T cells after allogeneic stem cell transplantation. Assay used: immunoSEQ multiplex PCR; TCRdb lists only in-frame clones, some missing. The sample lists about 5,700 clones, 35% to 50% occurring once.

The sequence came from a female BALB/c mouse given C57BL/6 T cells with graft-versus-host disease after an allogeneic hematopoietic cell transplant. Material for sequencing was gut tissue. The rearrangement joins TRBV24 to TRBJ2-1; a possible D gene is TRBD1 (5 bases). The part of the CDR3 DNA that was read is TGTGCCAGCAGTCTCCAGGGTGGTGCTGAGCAGTTC. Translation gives CASSLQGGAEQF. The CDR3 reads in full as CASSLQGGAEQFF.